The next 22 T cell receptor beta chains were all read from a single sample in a study of blood T cell repertoires in COVID-19. Some clones are missing from TCRdb's copy, which holds only in-frame ones; the method was immunoSEQ multiplex PCR. The data hold 85,000 to 130,000 clones, with 90% to 95% observed a single time. Source material: peripheral blood. The origin of the receptors is a human donor in a cohort sampled during active COVID-19.

The chain couples TRBV9 to TRBJ1-1, with D possibly being TRBD1 (6 bases). The germline V gene encodes CDR1 SGDLS and CDR2 YYNGEE. The CDR3 runs 13 residues. Trimming pared 4 bases from V and 7 bases from J, leaving 14 bases between. CDR3 sequence reads: CASSPMGGLEAFF. The CDR3, as DNA: TGTGCCAGCAGCCCAATGGGGGGGCTTGAAGCTTTCTTT. Complete variable domain (other parts from reference TRBV9 and TRBJ1-1): DSGVTQTPKHLITATGQRVTLRCSPRSGDLSVYWYQQSLDQGLQFLIQYYNGEERAKGNILERFSAQQFPDLHSELNLSSLELGDSALYFCASSPMGGLEAFFGQGTRLTVV.

The rearrangement links TRBV29-1 to TRBJ2-3, with TRBD1 matching 7 bases. The V segment lost 7 bases and the J segment 2 bases; nucleotides outside the gene matches: 6. The CDR3 is 13 amino acids. CDR1 and CDR2 (germline): SQVTM, ANQGSEA. The CDR3 region is CSADRALTDTQYF. DNA of the CDR3: TGCAGCGCCGACAGGGCCCTCACAGATACGCAGTATTTT.

This clone was seen a single time. As DNA, the CDR3 is TGTGCCAGCAGTGAATTGGGGGGGCCGGACGGGGAGCTGTTTTTT. Translated, it gives CASSELGGPDGELFF. The chain joins TRBV25-1 to TRBJ2-2; D may be TRBD2 (7 bases). The germline V gene encodes CDR1 MGHDK and CDR2 SYGVNS. The CDR3 extends over 15 amino acids. Trimming cost V 1 base and J 7 bases, with 13 bases left between them.

V gene TRBV28 combines with J gene TRBJ1-2, with TRBD1 identical over 12 bases. The V and J ends lost 4 bases and 6 bases, in that order; junction bases with no gene match: 12. Germline values: CDR1 MDHEN, CDR2 SYDVKM. The CDR3 runs 17 residues. The CDR3 DNA reads TGTGCCAGCAGTTCCATTTCGACGGGACAGGGGGCACATGGCTACACCTTC. This sequence encodes CASSSISTGQGAHGYTF.

The V and J genes are TRBV6-5 and TRBJ2-5; 7 bases map to TRBD2. The trim removed 8 bases at V and 4 bases at J, leaving 10 bases unmatched. The length of the CDR3 is 14 residues. Germline loops: CDR1 MNHEY, CDR2 SVGAGI. CDR3 sequence reads: CASASSGTIETQYF. DNA for the CDR3: TGTGCCAGCGCATCTAGCGGAACCATAGAGACCCAGTACTTC.

V usage is TRBV6-5 and J usage is TRBJ1-1, with a possible D match to TRBD1 (6 bases). The CDR3 length is 13 residues. Germline CDR1 MNHEY, CDR2 SVGAGI. Trimming stripped 6 bases from V and 1 base from J, with 9 bases between. The CDR3 sequence: CASRTQGNTEAFF. The DNA of the CDR3 is TGTGCCAGCAGGACACAGGGGAACACTGAAGCTTTCTTT.

The rearrangement uses TRBV7-3 and TRBJ2-1, with TRBD2 as a possible D gene (6 bases). Trimming took off 1 base at V and 4 bases at J, with 14 bases between the two ends. The CDR3 spans 16 residues. Germline-derived CDR1 and CDR2 are SGHTA and FQGTGA. The CDR3 bases are TGTGCCAGCAGCTTAATAGCCGGGACTGATTACAATGAGCAGTTCTTC. Translating it yields CASSLIAGTDYNEQFF.

The genes are TRBV4-1 and TRBJ2-7, with 8 bases fitting TRBD2. The CDR3 covers 15 residues. V lost 0 bases and J lost 7; bases outside the gene matches: 8. Per the germline V gene, CDR1 is MGHRA and CDR2 is YSYEKL. The CDR3 sequence: CASSQESGSDWEQYF. Here the CDR3 DNA reads TGCGCCAGCAGCCAAGAGAGCGGGAGCGACTGGGAGCAGTACTTC.

This clone was detected only once. The V and J genes are TRBV30 and TRBJ2-7, with 8 bases aligning to TRBD1. The V and J ends lost 0 bases and 3 bases, in that order; junction bases with no gene match: 7. Germline CDR1 GTSNPN, CDR2 SVGIG (reference sequence). CDR3 size: 15 residues. CDR3 region: CAWSVGQGSGYEQYF. CDR3 nucleotide sequence: TGTGCCTGGAGTGTTGGACAGGGCTCGGGCTACGAGCAGTACTTC.

This clone was observed a single time. This rearrangement joins TRBV7-2 to TRBJ2-1; tentative D call: TRBD2 (5 bases). V dropped 2 bases and J dropped 6 bases, with 11 bases sitting between them. The CDR3 loop spans 14 amino acids. Germline V gene sequence: CDR1 SGHTA, CDR2 FQGNSA. The CDR3 coding sequence is TGTGCCAGCAGCTTAACTAGTTTAATCAATGAGCAGTTCTTC. This translates into CASSLTSLINEQFF.

The V and J genes are TRBV7-6 and TRBJ2-7; D unclear. CDR1 is SGHVS and CDR2 is FNYEAQ in the germline V gene. This CDR3 is 12 amino acids long. Between the trimmed V and J ends, which lost 5 bases and 6 bases, there was a span of 11 bases. The CDR3 sequence: CASSLLFGEQYF. CDR3 coding DNA: TGTGCCAGCAGCCTCCTCTTCGGCGAGCAGTACTTC.

The rearrangement links TRBV28 to TRBJ2-1, with D maybe TRBD1 (6 bases). Trimming took off 6 bases at V and 4 bases at J, with 16 bases between the two ends. The CDR3 runs to 15 residues. CDR1 is MDHEN, CDR2 SYDVKM, per germline. CDR3 in amino acids: CASSPPGQTYNEQFF. As DNA, the CDR3 is TGTGCCAGCAGCCCTCCAGGACAGACTTACAATGAGCAGTTCTTC.

The V gene is TRBV2, the J gene TRBJ2-3; TRBD1 aligns across 12 bases. The CDR3 loop spans 15 amino acids. CDR1 and CDR2 from the germline V gene are SNHLY and FYNNEI. V lost 6 bases, J lost 3 bases, and 4 bases stayed unmatched. Here the CDR3 reads CASRGQGAKTDTQYF. In nucleotides, the CDR3 is TGTGCCAGCAGGGGACAGGGGGCGAAGACAGATACGCAGTATTTT.

V is TRBV28 and J is TRBJ2-3; possible D gene TRBD1, 6 bases. The V and J ends lost 6 bases and 2 bases respectively, with 15 bases between them. This CDR3 is 15 amino acids long. Per germline, CDR1 MDHEN and CDR2 SYDVKM. CDR3 nucleotides: TGTGCCAGCAGCGAGGTGGGACAACACACAGATACGCAGTATTTT. Translated, it gives CASSEVGQHTDTQYF.

The chain carries TRBV7-9 and TRBJ1-2; 11 bases map to TRBD1. V was pared by 5 bases and J by 6 bases, with 8 bases of the junction left unmatched. This CDR3 has 15 amino acids. Germline V gene data show CDR1 as SEHNR and CDR2 as FQNEAQ (reference sequence). CDR3 in amino acids: CASSTPGQGVHGYTF. In nucleotides, the CDR3 is TGTGCCAGCAGCACGCCGGGACAGGGGGTCCATGGCTACACCTTC.

This chain connects TRBV7-2 to TRBJ2-5; 11 bases line up with TRBD2. Germline V gene lookup returns CDR1 SGHTA and CDR2 FQGNSA. This CDR3 has 15 residues. V dropped 1 base and J dropped 13; count of bases not matched to a gene: 11. For the CDR3, the DNA is TGTGCCAGCAGCTTAGGGACAGGGCTAGCGGGGGGAGGGTACTTC. It yields the protein CASSLGTGLAGGGYF.

This clone was counted once. The gene calls are TRBV14 and TRBJ2-2; no reliable D call. The length of the CDR3 is 15 residues. Germline CDR1 SGHDN, CDR2 FVKESK. Trimming removed 3 bases at V and 2 bases at J, with 10 bases between. The CDR3 DNA follows: TGTGCCAGCAGCCACAGTCGGAGTAACACCGGGGAGCTGTTTTTT. It translates to CASSHSRSNTGELFF.

This clone was seen repeatedly, ten times or more. The chain uses TRBV9 and TRBJ2-1; 7 bases agree with TRBD2. The CDR3 is 15 residues long. J lost 3 bases, V lost 0 bases, and 3 bases had no gene match. Per the germline V gene, CDR1 is SGDLS and CDR2 is YYNGEE. The CDR3 DNA follows: TGTGCCAGCAGCGTAGACGGGGGGTACTACAATGAGCAGTTCTTC. This gives the protein CASSVDGGYYNEQFF.

V gene TRBV20-1 combines with J gene TRBJ2-7, with D unresolved. The germline V gene has CDR1 DFQATT and CDR2 SNEGSKA (reference sequence). The CDR3 is 10 residues long. CDR3 sequence: CSAVRREQYF. CDR3 nucleotides: TGCAGCGCCGTTCGGCGGGAGCAGTACTTC.

The J gene is TRBJ2-1, the V gene TRBV6-5, with 8 bases that match TRBD2. The J segment lost 8 bases and the V segment lost 4 bases, leaving 4 bases of the junction unmatched. This CDR3 spans 13 amino acids. CDR1 MNHEY and CDR2 SVGAGI come from the germline V gene. The CDR3 DNA is TGTGCCAGCAGTTTATTAGCGGGACATGAGCAGTTCTTC. Translating gives CASSLLAGHEQFF.

The J gene is TRBJ2-7, the V gene TRBV4-2; D is possibly TRBD2 (6 bases). This CDR3 comprises 14 residues. Germline V gene lookup returns CDR1 LGHNA and CDR2 YNFKEQ. Trimming pared 3 bases from V and 1 base from J, leaving 10 bases between. The CDR3, as DNA: TGTGCCAGCAGCCAGGCGGGATTGTCCTACGAGCAGTACTTC. Translated, it gives CASSQAGLSYEQYF.

The chain couples TRBV29-1 to TRBJ1-1, with D unresolved. Trimming removed 2 bases at V and 4 bases at J, with 8 bases between. This CDR3 spans 12 amino acids. Germline CDR1 and CDR2: SQVTM and ANQGSEA. The CDR3 is CSVESGSTEAFF. The DNA for the CDR3 is TGCAGCGTTGAATCGGGGAGCACTGAAGCTTTCTTT.